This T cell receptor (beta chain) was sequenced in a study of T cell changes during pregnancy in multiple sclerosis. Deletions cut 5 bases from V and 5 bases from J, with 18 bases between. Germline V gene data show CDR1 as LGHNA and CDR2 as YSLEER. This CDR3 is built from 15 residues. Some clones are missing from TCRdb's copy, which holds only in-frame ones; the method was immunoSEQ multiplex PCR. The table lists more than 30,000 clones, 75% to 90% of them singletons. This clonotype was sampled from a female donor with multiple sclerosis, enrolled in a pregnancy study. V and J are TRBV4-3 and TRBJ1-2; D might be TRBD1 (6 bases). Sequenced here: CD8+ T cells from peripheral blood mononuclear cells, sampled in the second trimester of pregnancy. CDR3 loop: CASSGRDTAVYGYTF. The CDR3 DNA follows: TGCGCCAGCAGCGGCCGGGACACGGCGGTTTATGGCTACACCTTC.